This TCR beta chain was sequenced for a study of blood T cell repertoires in COVID-19. About the research overall: Sites in the United States, Italy and Spain provided acute and convalescent COVID-19 samples. PBMCs, B-cell-depleted T cells, or T cells provided the cDNA or gDNA that made up the material.

As processed by the authors: Estimation of nucleated cell counts was performed using reference gene primer amplification. Sequenced by immunoSEQ multiplex PCR; TCRdb stores in-frame clones only, minus some. That table furnishes V, J and clone size, whereas the DNA furnished D and trimming. This table has 200,000 to 250,000 clones, roughly 84% appearing once. Deletions cut 7 bases from V and 2 bases from J, with 11 bases between. The CDR3 contains 14 residues. Germline-derived CDR1 and CDR2 are MDHEN and SYDVKM. The rearrangement links TRBV28 to TRBJ2-2, with a possible D match to TRBD2 (6 bases). The origin of this receptor is a woman in her sixties with acute or convalescent COVID-19. Sequencing input: peripheral blood. CDR3 sequence: CASTGAGNTGELFF. The CDR3 nucleotides are TGTGCCAGCACGGGAGCGGGTAACACCGGGGAGCTGTTTTTT.